This TCR beta chain was retrieved from a study of T cells in Graves' hyperthyroidism and ophthalmopathy. TCR beta CDR3 sequences were amplified from RNA transcripts. When the TCR CDR3 underwent first-round RT-PCR, the HTBI primer set was used. TCRdb used MiXCR to reprocess the multiplex PCR reads, holding one entry per CDR3 protein. Of about 300,000 distinct CDR3 sequences detected, roughly a fifth appear once; the ten largest clones hold about 40%. The CDR3 consists of 15 residues. The germline V and J ends were trimmed by 4 bases and 2 bases, with 15 bases remaining between them. From germline, CDR1 is DFQATT and CDR2 SNEGSKA (reference sequence).

Sequencing was done on a sample of blood. J is TRBJ1-5 and V is TRBV20-1; D remains unclear. This TCR came from a man aged 45-65 years with Graves' ophthalmopathy. The CDR3, as DNA: TGCAGTGCTACCACATTAGCAGAGGGCAATCAGCCCCAGCATTTT. It translates to CSATTLAEGNQPQHF.